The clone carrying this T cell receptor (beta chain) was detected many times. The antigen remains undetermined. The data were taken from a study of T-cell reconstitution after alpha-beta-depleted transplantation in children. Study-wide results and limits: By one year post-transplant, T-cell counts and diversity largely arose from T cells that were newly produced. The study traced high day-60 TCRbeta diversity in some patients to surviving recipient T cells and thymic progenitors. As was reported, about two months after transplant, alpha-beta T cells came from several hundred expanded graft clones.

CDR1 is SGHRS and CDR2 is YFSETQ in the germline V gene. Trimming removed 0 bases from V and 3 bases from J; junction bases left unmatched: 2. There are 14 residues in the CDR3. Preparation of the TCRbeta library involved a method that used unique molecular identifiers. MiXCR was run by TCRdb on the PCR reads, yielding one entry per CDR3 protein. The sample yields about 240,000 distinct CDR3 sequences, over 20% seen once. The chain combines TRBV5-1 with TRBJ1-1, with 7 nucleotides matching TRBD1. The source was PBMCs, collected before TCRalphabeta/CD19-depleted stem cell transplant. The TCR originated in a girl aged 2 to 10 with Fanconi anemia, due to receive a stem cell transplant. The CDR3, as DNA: TGCGCCAGCAGCTTGGGACAGGGTTACACTGAAGCTTTCTTT. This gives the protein CASSLGQGYTEAFF.